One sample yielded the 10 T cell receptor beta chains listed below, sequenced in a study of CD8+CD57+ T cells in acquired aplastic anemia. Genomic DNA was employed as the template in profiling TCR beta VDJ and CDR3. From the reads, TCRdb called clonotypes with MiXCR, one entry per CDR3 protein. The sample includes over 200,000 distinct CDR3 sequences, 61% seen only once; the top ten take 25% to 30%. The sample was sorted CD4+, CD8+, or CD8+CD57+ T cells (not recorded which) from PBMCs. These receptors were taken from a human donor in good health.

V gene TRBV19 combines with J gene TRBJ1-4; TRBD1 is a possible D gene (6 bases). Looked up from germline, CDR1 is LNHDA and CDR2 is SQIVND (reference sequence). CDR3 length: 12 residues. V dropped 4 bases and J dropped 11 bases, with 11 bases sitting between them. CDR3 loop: CASSTGGQKLFF. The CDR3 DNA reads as TGTGCCAGTAGTACTGGGGGCCAGAAACTGTTTTTT.

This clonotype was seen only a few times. This CDR3 is CASSISGGNGNEQFF. CDR3 DNA: TGTGCCAGTAGTATTAGCGGGGGCAACGGCAATGAGCAGTTCTTC. The chain has TRBV19 and TRBJ2-1, with 9 positions matching TRBD2. Unmatched junction bases numbered 6, after V lost 3 bases and J lost 6 bases. The CDR3 spans 15 residues. Germline loops: CDR1 LNHDA, CDR2 SQIVND (reference sequence).

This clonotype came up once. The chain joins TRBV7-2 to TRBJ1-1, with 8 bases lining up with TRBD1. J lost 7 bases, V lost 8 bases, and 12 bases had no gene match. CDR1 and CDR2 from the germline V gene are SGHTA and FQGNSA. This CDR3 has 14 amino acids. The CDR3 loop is CASGGRQGKGEAFF. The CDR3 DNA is TGTGCCAGCGGAGGACGACAGGGGAAAGGTGAAGCTTTCTTT.

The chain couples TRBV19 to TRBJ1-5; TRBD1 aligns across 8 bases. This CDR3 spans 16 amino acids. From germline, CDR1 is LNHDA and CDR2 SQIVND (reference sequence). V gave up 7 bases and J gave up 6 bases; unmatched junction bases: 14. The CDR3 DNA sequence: TGTGCCAGTAATGAGATGGGACAGGTATTCACTCAGCCCCAGCATTTT. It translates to CASNEMGQVFTQPQHF. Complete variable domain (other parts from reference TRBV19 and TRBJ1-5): DGGITQSPKYLFRKEGQNVTLSCEQNLNHDAMYWYRQDPGQGLRLIYYSQIVNDFQKGDIAEGYSVSREKKESFPLTVTSAQKNPTAFYLCASNEMGQVFTQPQHFGDGTRLSIL.

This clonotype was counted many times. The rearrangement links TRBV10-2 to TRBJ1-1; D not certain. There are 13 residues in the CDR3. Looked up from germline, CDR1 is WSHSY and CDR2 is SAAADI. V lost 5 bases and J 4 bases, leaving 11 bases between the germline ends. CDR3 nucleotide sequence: TGCGCCAGCAGTCCCGGCCAGTCCACTGAAGCTTTCTTT. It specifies CASSPGQSTEAFF.

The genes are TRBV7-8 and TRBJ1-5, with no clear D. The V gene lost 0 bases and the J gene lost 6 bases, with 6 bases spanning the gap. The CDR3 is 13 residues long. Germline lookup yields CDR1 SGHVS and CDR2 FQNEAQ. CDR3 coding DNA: TGTGCCAGCAGCTTAGCGTGGGGTCAGCCCCAGCATTTT. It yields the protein CASSLAWGQPQHF.

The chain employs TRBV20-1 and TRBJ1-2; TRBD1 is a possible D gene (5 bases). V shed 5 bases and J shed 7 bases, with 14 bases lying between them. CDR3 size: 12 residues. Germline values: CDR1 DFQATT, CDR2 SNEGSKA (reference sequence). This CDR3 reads CSALGGTRGYTF. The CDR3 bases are TGCAGTGCTCTGGGGGGGACTCGTGGCTACACCTTC.

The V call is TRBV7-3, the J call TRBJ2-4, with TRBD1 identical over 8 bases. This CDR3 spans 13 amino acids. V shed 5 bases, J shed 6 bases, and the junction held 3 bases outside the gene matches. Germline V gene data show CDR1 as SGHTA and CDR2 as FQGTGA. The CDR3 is CASSPGGRNIQYF. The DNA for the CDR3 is TGTGCCAGCAGCCCAGGGGGCCGAAACATTCAGTACTTC.

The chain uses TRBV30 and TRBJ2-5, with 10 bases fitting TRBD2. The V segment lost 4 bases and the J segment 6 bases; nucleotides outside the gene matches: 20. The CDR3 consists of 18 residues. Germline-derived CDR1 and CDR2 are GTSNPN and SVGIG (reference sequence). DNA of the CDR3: TGTGCCTGGACCAGGGCGCTAGCGGGAGTCCACGCCATGAAGACCCAGTACTTC. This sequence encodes CAWTRALAGVHAMKTQYF. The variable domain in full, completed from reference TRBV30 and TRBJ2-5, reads SQTIHQWPATLVQPVGSPLSLECTVEGTSNPNLYWYRQAAGRGLQLLFYSVGIGQISSEVPQNLSASRPQDRQFILSSKKLLLSDSGFYLCAWTRALAGVHAMKTQYFGPGTRLLVL.

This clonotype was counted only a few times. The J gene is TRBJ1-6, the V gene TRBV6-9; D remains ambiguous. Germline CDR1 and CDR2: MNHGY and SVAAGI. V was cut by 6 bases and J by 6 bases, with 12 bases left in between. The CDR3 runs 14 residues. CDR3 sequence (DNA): TGTGCCAGCAGCTCTGATGACGCTAATTCACCCCTCCACTTT. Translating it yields CASSSDDANSPLHF.